This T cell receptor beta chain was recovered during a study of T cell clusters in autoimmune cytopenias (dated by TCRdb to the late 2010s). Broadly, across the study: A median TRB sequencing depth of roughly 47,000 reads per sample was reached, and a median of approximately 2,400 distinct TRB clonotypes per sample was obtained. Alongside healthy, CLL and autoimmune hepatitis controls, autoimmune cytopenia patients had their peripheral blood TRB and IGH repertoires sequenced at active disease and again during treatment follow-up. The goal of the study was to determine whether autoimmune cytopenia patients have a disease-specific immune repertoire signature that could serve as a blood-based biomarker.

This clonotype ranks as medium-sized (0.01 to 0.1%) by frequency alone, as no count is recorded. The specificity of this receptor is unknown. Beyond this particular receptor, the publication reports: GLIPH suggested that primary autoimmune cytopenia patients lacked physiological T cell clusters: 50 to 55 clusters were exclusive to healthy donors versus roughly 15 exclusive to patients. The T cell clusters were defined only in silico, and the functional role of the clusters was left to be validated experimentally. Compared with active autoimmune hepatitis patients, healthy donors had almost three times as many exclusive TRB clusters, a finding consistent with an autoimmunity-wide signature. Shifts in the TRB repertoire, including less even repertoires in secondary cytopenia and CLL, were mostly a reflection of lymphoma bias and not of autoimmunity. The cluster-lack signature was not seen for secondary cytopenia versus CLL, apparently masked by the dominant lymphoma-associated repertoire.

Sequences SQVTM (CDR1) and ANQGSEA (CDR2) are obtained from the germline V gene. From the cysteine through the phenylalanine, the CDR3 covers 15 amino acids. No DNA is recorded. Per sample, 250 ng of peripheral blood genomic DNA, about 38,000 genome equivalents, was used for TRB amplification. Multiplex PCR with a touch-down protocol amplified TRB rearrangements, with the TRB-A and TRB-B primer pools combined in a single tube. Illumina adapters and sample indices were attached to the amplicons through two consecutive PCR reactions using Phusion HS II polymerase. After gel purification with the NucleoSpin Gel and PCR Clean-up kit, the amplicons were quantified by Qubit and checked for quality on an Agilent 2100 Bioanalyzer. Sequencing of the libraries was done on an Illumina MiSeq with paired-end, single-indexed, 600-cycle runs. In the source study's methods: TRB reads were aligned and assembled with MiXCR version 2.1.12 using the default MiXCR reference library. A clone was defined by each unique CDR3 nucleotide sequence, and the analysis included only productive sequences supported by at least two reads. Repertoire diversity was assessed with alpha-parameterized diversity profiles (alpha 0 to 5), including the Shannon (alpha 1) and Simpson (alpha 2) indices, which were computed with an R script. The tcR package was used to compute combinatorial TRB VJ usage, and cohorts were compared on this usage by principal component analysis with ade4. TCRbeta CDR3s were clustered with GLIPH on cohort pairs matched by age and read depth, and cluster frequencies were compared by Wilcoxon test. After the reads were reprocessed by TCRdb, one entry was made per CDR3 protein sequence, with no DNA. TCRdb's processing, not the authors' own work, is the source of the V and J calls. The table for this sample shows about 6,800 distinct CDR3 sequences. Approximately 25% of the sample is held by the ten biggest clonotypes.

Material for sequencing was peripheral blood. The rearranged chain carries TRBV29-1 and TRBJ2-3; as DNA is missing, the TRBD1 call by TCRdb cannot be tested. This sequence originates from a human donor with an autoimmune cytopenia or autoimmune hepatitis (not recorded which). The CDR3 reads as follows: CSVGTREGATDTQYF.